The 8 T cell receptor beta chains given below trace back to one sample, sequenced in a study of T cells in localized non-small cell lung cancer (TCRdb year 2020). Library creation used the immunoSEQ multiplex PCR assay. In its TCRdb copy, this immuneACCESS table keeps in-frame sequences only and misses some clones. Where compared with another copy, unresolved V genes explain less than half of these, and the others have no known cause. The sample table lists tens of thousands of clones, roughly 86% of them with a count of one. The leading ten clones occupy approximately 3% of the sample. The sequencing used peripheral blood, collected before any cancer treatment. Source of these receptors: a man aged 40 to 70 with stage I lung adenocarcinoma.

The chain has TRBV27 and TRBJ2-3; 11 bases map to TRBD2. Germline trimming cut 5 bases from V and 3 bases from J; bases unmatched to any gene: 4. The CDR3 runs to 15 residues. The germline gives CDR1 MNHEY, CDR2 SMNVEV (reference sequence). The CDR3 loop reads CASSIRLAGTDTQYF. In DNA, the CDR3 is TGTGCCAGCAGTATCCGACTAGCGGGAACAGATACGCAGTATTTT.

V usage is TRBV15 and J usage is TRBJ2-2; D gene unclear. V lost 1 base and J lost 2, with 2 bases in between. The CDR3 extends over 13 amino acids. Germline V CDR1 and CDR2: LNHNV, YYDKDF (reference sequence). The CDR3 bases are TGTGCCACCAGCAGAGTAAACACCGGGGAGCTGTTTTTT. This sequence encodes CATSRVNTGELFF.

Only one count was recorded for this clone. The chain uses TRBV5-1 and TRBJ2-7; D possibly corresponds to TRBD2 (6 bases). The CDR3 loop spans 15 amino acids. In germline, CDR1 is SGHRS, CDR2 YFSETQ. V gave up 2 bases and J gave up 2 bases, with 14 bases separating them. The CDR3 DNA follows: TGCGCCAGCAGCTTCCCCGGGACTCTACCCTACGAGCAGTACTTC. Protein: CASSFPGTLPYEQYF. Drawing the rest from reference TRBV5-1 and TRBJ2-7, the complete variable domain is KAGVTQTPRYLIKTRGQQVTLSCSPISGHRSVSWYQQTPGQGLQFLFEYFSETQRNKGNFPGRFSGRQFSNSRSEMNVSTLELGDSALYLCASSFPGTLPYEQYFGPGTRLTVT.

The chain links TRBV10-3 to TRBJ2-7; TRBD1 agrees at 9 bases. The CDR3 covers 12 residues. The V gene end was trimmed by 9 bases and the J gene end by 4 bases; junction bases not matched to a gene: 4. Germline CDR1 reads ENHRY; CDR2 reads SYGVKD. CDR3 residues: CAIGQGYYEQYF. The CDR3 DNA sequence: TGTGCCATTGGACAGGGGTATTACGAGCAGTACTTC.

V is TRBV6-1 and J is TRBJ2-5; 9 nucleotides line up with TRBD1. J was trimmed by 3 bases and V by 1 base; bases with no gene match: 3. Germline-derived CDR1 and CDR2 are MNHNS and SASEGT. CDR3 length: 15 residues. The CDR3, as DNA: TGTGCCAGCAGTGAAGGGGGACAGGGTAAAGAGACCCAGTACTTC. Amino acids: CASSEGGQGKETQYF.

This chain links TRBV2 with TRBJ2-3; perhaps TRBD1 as D (5 bases). In germline, CDR1 is SNHLY, CDR2 FYNNEI. CDR3 size: 16 residues. V was pared by 2 bases and J by 2 bases, with 14 bases between. The CDR3 coding sequence is TGTGCCAGCAGTGAATATTGGCAGGGCCCCACAGATACGCAGTATTTT. This gives the protein CASSEYWQGPTDTQYF.

The rearrangement links TRBV5-4 to TRBJ2-4; 10 nucleotides line up with TRBD2. CDR3 length: 16 amino acids. Germline CDR1 and CDR2: SGHNT and YYREEE (reference sequence). The trim removed 1 base at V and 8 bases at J, leaving 9 bases unmatched. CDR3 region: CASSLSAGGPLDIQYF. In DNA, the CDR3 is TGTGCCAGCAGCTTGTCAGCGGGGGGGCCTTTGGACATTCAGTACTTC.

The V call is TRBV13, the J call TRBJ2-2, with D possibly TRBD1 on 6 matching bases. Trimming took 2 bases from V and 7 from J, leaving 11 bases between them. There are 14 residues in the CDR3. CDR1 and CDR2 from the germline V gene are PRHDT and FYEKMQ (reference sequence). The CDR3 spells CASSLFRGDGELFF. Here the CDR3 DNA reads TGTGCCAGCAGCTTATTCAGGGGTGACGGGGAGCTGTTTTTT.